Below, 3 T cell receptor beta chains from the same sample are listed, as sequenced in a study of cytomegalovirus exposure and HLA in healthy donors. This PCR relied on a set of 60 Vbeta primers and 13 Jbeta primers. Profiled with immunoSEQ multiplex PCR; TCRdb holds only in-frame clones, not every one. The sample lists about 67,000 clones, around 89% occurring once. The sample comprised PBMCs. The receptors were sampled from a woman aged 30 to 39 in good health and CMV-seropositive.

The rearrangement joins TRBV6-5 to TRBJ1-5; no reliable D call. The CDR3 extends over 15 amino acids. The V end was cut by 0 bases, the J end by 2 bases, with 8 bases between. Germline V gene lookup returns CDR1 MNHEY and CDR2 SVGAGI. CDR3 region: CASSYSGRGNQPQHF. Here the CDR3 DNA reads TGTGCCAGCAGTTACTCGGGGAGGGGCAATCAGCCCCAGCATTTT.

The chain employs TRBV28 and TRBJ2-7, with D possibly matching TRBD1 (6 bases). Germline CDR1 and CDR2: MDHEN and SYDVKM. The CDR3 consists of 13 residues. V lost 2 bases, J lost 6 bases, and 11 bases lay in between. CDR3 bases: TGTGCCAGCAGTTTACCTACAGGGTTCGAGCAGTACTTC. Protein: CASSLPTGFEQYF.

The rearrangement links TRBV25-1 to TRBJ2-1; unclear D gene. The V gene's germline CDR1 is MGHDK and CDR2 SYGVNS. This CDR3 is 12 amino acids long. Trimming stripped 4 bases from V and 4 bases from J, with 5 bases between. In nucleotides, the CDR3 is TGTGCCAGCAGTGCTATGTACAATGAGCAGTTCTTC. Translated, it gives CASSAMYNEQFF.